This T cell receptor (beta chain) appears in the sequencing data of a study of OX40 agonist ivuxolimab in advanced cancers. Across the study: Of the participants, approximately 44% had some prior anti-PD-1, anti-PD-L1 or anti-CTLA-4 therapy, which was allowed.

Study results and limitations: Some of the nonresponding patients also showed low levels of normalized T-cell clonal expansion.

This CDR3 has 15 residues. Germline V gene lookup returns CDR1 KGHSH and CDR2 LQKENI. The V gene lost 4 bases and the J gene lost 5 bases, with 17 bases spanning the gap. The study sampled blood at baseline, cycle 4 day 1, and cycle 7 day 1. Sequenced by immunoSEQ multiplex PCR; TCRdb stores in-frame clones only, minus some. The repertoire consists of 75,000 to 100,000 clones, with about nine tenths occurring once and the leading ten covering approximately 0.3%. Of note for this clone: What it binds is not known.

This clonotype was sampled from an adult with an advanced solid tumor such as melanoma, head and neck, liver or kidney cancer. The source material was CD4+ or CD8+ T cells sorted from blood, sampled in a trial of the OX40 agonist ivuxolimab. The chain carries TRBV18 and TRBJ2-5, with a tentative D call TRBD2 (5 bases). The CDR3 sequence: CASSLGEWHPETQYF. CDR3 DNA sequence: TGTGCCAGCTCACTCGGGGAATGGCACCCGGAGACCCAGTACTTC.